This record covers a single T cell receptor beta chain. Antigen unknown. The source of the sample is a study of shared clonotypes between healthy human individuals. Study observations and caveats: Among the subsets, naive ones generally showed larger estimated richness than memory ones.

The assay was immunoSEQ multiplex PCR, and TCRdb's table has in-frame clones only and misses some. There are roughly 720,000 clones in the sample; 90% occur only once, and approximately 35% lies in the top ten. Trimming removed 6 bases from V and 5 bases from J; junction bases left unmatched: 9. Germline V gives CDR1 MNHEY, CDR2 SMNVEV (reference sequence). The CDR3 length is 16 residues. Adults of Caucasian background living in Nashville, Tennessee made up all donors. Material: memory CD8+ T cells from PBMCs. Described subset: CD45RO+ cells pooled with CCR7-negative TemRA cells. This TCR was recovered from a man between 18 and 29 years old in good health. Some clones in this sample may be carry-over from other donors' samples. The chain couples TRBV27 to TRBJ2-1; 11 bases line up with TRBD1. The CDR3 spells CASRRGAGQGDNEQFF. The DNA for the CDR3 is TGTGCCAGCAGGCGAGGGGCGGGACAGGGGGACAATGAGCAGTTCTTC.